The 26 T cell receptor beta chains in this list originate from one sample, sequenced in a study of T cells in Graves' hyperthyroidism and ophthalmopathy. Amplification of TCR beta CDR3 regions used RNA as the template. During a first-round RT-PCR of the TCR CDR3, the HTBI primer set was used. TCRdb recomputed calls from the multiplex PCR reads with MiXCR, one row per CDR3 protein. The repertoire holds about 540,000 distinct CDR3 sequences, more than 45% seen once, with roughly 8.2% in the top ten. The specimen sequenced was peripheral blood or thyroid tissue (not recorded which). The source of these receptors is a woman between 18 and 29 years old with Graves' hyperthyroidism.

This clonotype was detected ten times or more. The V and J genes are TRBV7-3 and TRBJ2-7, with no clear D. Looked up from germline, CDR1 is SGHTA and CDR2 is FQGTGA. The CDR3 has 13 amino acids. Trimming shortened V by 2 bases and J by 6 bases, and 11 bases separated the two germline ends. CDR3 loop: CASSLDVAAEQYF. The CDR3 DNA follows: TGTGCCAGCAGCTTAGATGTTGCGGCCGAGCAGTACTTC.

This clonotype was detected ten times or more. The chain is built from TRBV2 and TRBJ1-5, with TRBD1 matching 7 bases. This CDR3 region has 15 residues. CDR1 SNHLY and CDR2 FYNNEI come from the germline V gene. The ends lost 6 bases at V and 3 bases at J; junction bases unmatched: 8. The CDR3: CASREDRTLNQPQHF. The CDR3 DNA reads TGTGCCAGCAGAGAGGACAGGACCCTCAATCAGCCCCAGCATTTT. The full variable domain, in which reference TRBV2 and TRBJ1-5 provide the parts outside the CDR3, is EPEVTQTPSHQVTQMGQEVILRCVPISNHLYFYWYRQILGQKVEFLVSFYNNEISEKSEIFDDQFSVERPDGSNFTLKIRSTKLEDSAMYFCASREDRTLNQPQHFGDGTRLSIL.

The J gene is TRBJ2-5, the V gene TRBV7-8; 12 positions agree with TRBD2. The ends lost 5 bases at V and 2 bases at J; junction bases unmatched: 6. The CDR3 loop spans 16 amino acids. Germline values: CDR1 SGHVS, CDR2 FQNEAQ. DNA for the CDR3: TGTGCCAGCAGCCCCCGCGGGACTAGCGGGCAAGAGACCCAGTACTTC. This gives the protein CASSPRGTSGQETQYF.

This clonotype has only one observation. The gene calls are TRBV2 and TRBJ1-6; D is perhaps TRBD1 (5 bases). In germline, CDR1 is SNHLY, CDR2 FYNNEI. The CDR3 has 14 amino acids. The CDR3 loop is CAALMAGRNSPLHF. The CDR3 coding sequence is TGTGCAGCACTGATGGCGGGACGCAATTCACCCCTCCACTTT.

This rearrangement joins TRBV10-3 to TRBJ1-2, with D uncertain. The V end lost 11 bases, the J end lost 6 bases, and 22 bases lay between the germline ends. Germline V gene lookup returns CDR1 ENHRY and CDR2 SYGVKD. CDR3 length: 14 amino acids. This CDR3 reads CAWRVGLVVDGYTF. CDR3 bases: TGTGCCTGGAGAGTTGGGTTAGTGGTTGATGGCTACACCTTC.

V usage is TRBV20-1 and J usage is TRBJ1-2; 7 nucleotides align to TRBD1. The CDR3 contains 12 residues. J lost 4 bases, V lost 6 bases, and 5 bases had no gene match. The V gene's germline CDR1 is DFQATT and CDR2 SNEGSKA (reference sequence). The DNA of the CDR3 is TGCAGTGCAACTGGACAGGTCTATGGCTACACCTTC. It specifies CSATGQVYGYTF.

The chain is built from TRBV10-3 and TRBJ1-1; no clear D gene. V lost 0 bases and J 8 bases, leaving 4 bases between the germline ends. Germline CDR1 ENHRY, CDR2 SYGVKD. The CDR3 contains 11 residues. The DNA for the CDR3 is TGTGCCATCAGTGAGTCGGAGGAAGCTTTCTTT. Protein sequence: CAISESEEAFF.

At least ten counts were recorded for this clonotype. This rearrangement joins TRBV7-2 to TRBJ1-6; D is perhaps TRBD1 (5 bases). V lost 5 bases to trimming and J lost 7 bases, with 15 bases between them. The germline CDR1 and CDR2 sequences are SGHTA and FQGNSA. CDR3 length: 15 residues. The CDR3 loop reads CASSIPGRRNSPLHF. The DNA of the CDR3 is TGTGCCAGCAGCATACCGGGACGGCGAAATTCACCCCTCCACTTT. The variable domain in full, with the rest retrieved from reference TRBV7-2 and TRBJ1-6, is GAGVSQSPSNKVTEKGKDVELRCDPISGHTALYWYRQSLGQGLEFLIYFQGNSAPDKSGLPSDRFSAERTGGSVSTLTIQRTQQEDSAVYLCASSIPGRRNSPLHFGNGTRLTVT.

This clonotype came up a few times. The chain links TRBV4-3 to TRBJ1-5; D is unclear. V lost 3 bases to trimming and J lost 7 bases, with 16 bases between them. The CDR3 is 15 residues long. The germline gives CDR1 LGHNA, CDR2 YSLEER. CDR3 DNA: TGCGCCAGCAGCCAGCACAGCAAGCTCGGGCAGCCCCAGCATTTT. Amino acids: CASSQHSKLGQPQHF.

The chain employs TRBV2 and TRBJ2-7; D not resolved. This CDR3 spans 13 amino acids. V lost 8 bases to trimming and J lost 2 bases, with 13 bases between them. The germline V gene has CDR1 SNHLY and CDR2 FYNNEI. The DNA of the CDR3 is TGTGCCAGCTCGCTATTACAAGCCTACGAGCAGTACTTC. Translation: CASSLLQAYEQYF.

This clonotype was seen a single time. The chain recombines TRBV2 with TRBJ1-1, with D uncertain. The CDR3 is 9 residues long. Trimming took off 6 bases at V and 7 bases at J, with 3 bases between the two ends. Per germline, CDR1 SNHLY and CDR2 FYNNEI. The CDR3 is CASRREAFF. DNA for the CDR3: TGTGCCAGCAGGCGTGAAGCTTTCTTT.

The gene calls are TRBV19 and TRBJ1-2; tentatively, D is TRBD1 (6 bases). Trimming removed 6 bases from V and 5 bases from J, with 19 bases in between. The germline V gene encodes CDR1 LNHDA and CDR2 SQIVND (reference sequence). The CDR3 extends over 15 amino acids. CDR3 sequence: CASRSIPSRGYGYTF. The CDR3 nucleotides read TGTGCCAGTAGGAGTATCCCGTCGAGGGGGTATGGCTACACCTTC.

This clonotype has at least ten counts. V and J are TRBV24-1 and TRBJ2-7; TRBD1 might be the D (6 bases). Per germline, CDR1 KGHDR and CDR2 SFDVKD. V dropped 4 bases and J dropped 5 bases, with 14 bases sitting between them. The CDR3 is made up of 14 amino acids. As DNA, the CDR3 is TGTGCCACCAGTGACCACTACAGGGTACACGAGCAGTACTTC. Translating gives CATSDHYRVHEQYF.

This clonotype was picked up a small number of times. The chain links TRBV9 to TRBJ1-2; no firm D call. The CDR3 runs 14 residues. Germline assignment: CDR1 SGDLS and CDR2 YYNGEE. The ends were cut back, 4 bases at V and 7 bases at J, with 17 bases in the middle. The CDR3 DNA reads as TGTGCCAGCAGCAGAGGGAGCGTCGCATCTGGCTACACCTTC. Its translation: CASSRGSVASGYTF.

In its sample, this clonotype was seen once. The CDR3 DNA reads TGCAGCGTTGCGTCTATGAATGAGCAGTTCTTC. This translates into CSVASMNEQFF. The chain has TRBV29-1 and TRBJ2-1; D remains unclear. V was clipped by 4 bases and J by 7 bases, with 8 bases between them. The length of the CDR3 is 11 residues. Germline V lookup: CDR1 SQVTM, CDR2 ANQGSEA.

This clonotype was counted only a few times. The chain joins TRBV20-1 to TRBJ2-5, with TRBD1 matching over 10 bases. The germline V gene has CDR1 DFQATT and CDR2 SNEGSKA (reference sequence). V trimming: 6 bases; J trimming: 3 bases; junction bases outside the gene matches: 1. CDR3 length equals 12 residues. In DNA form, the CDR3 reads TGCAGTGCCGGGACAGGGGAAGAGACCCAGTACTTC. This translates into CSAGTGEETQYF.

The chain uses TRBV20-1 and TRBJ2-7; D call uncertain. CDR3 size: 15 residues. V was pared by 1 base and J by 4 bases, with 17 bases between. Germline V gene sequence: CDR1 DFQATT, CDR2 SNEGSKA (reference sequence). The CDR3 sequence: CSARARLATLYEQYF. CDR3 coding DNA: TGCAGTGCTAGAGCCCGGTTGGCCACTCTTTACGAGCAGTACTTC.

This clonotype was recorded many times. This chain uses TRBV6-4 with TRBJ1-6; D might be TRBD1 (5 bases). Germline V lookup: CDR1 MRHNA, CDR2 SNTAGT. Trimming removed 4 bases at V and 5 bases at J, with 9 bases between. This CDR3 contains 14 residues. The CDR3 bases are TGTGCCAGCAGTGCACGACAGAATAATTCACCCCTCCACTTT. Its translation is CASSARQNNSPLHF.

Ten or more counts support this clonotype. The V call is TRBV7-8, the J call TRBJ2-5, with 8 bases that match TRBD1. Germline V lookup: CDR1 SGHVS, CDR2 FQNEAQ. CDR3 length: 13 residues. The ends lost 6 bases at V and 5 bases at J; junction bases unmatched: 5. CDR3 nucleotides: TGTGCCAGCAGTTCGGACAGGGCCGAGACCCAGTACTTC. It codes for CASSSDRAETQYF.

This clonotype was seen more than once but under ten times. The chain joins TRBV25-1 to TRBJ2-5; D may be TRBD1 or TRBD2 (6 bases each). From germline, CDR1 is MGHDK and CDR2 SYGVNS. Trimming shortened V by 6 bases and J by 7 bases, and 12 bases separated the two germline ends. This CDR3 spans 12 amino acids. The CDR3 loop reads CASSLGGWTQYF. In nucleotides, the CDR3 is TGTGCCAGCAGCCTAGGGGGGTGGACCCAGTACTTC.

The chain recombines TRBV7-2 with TRBJ2-7, with 9 bases that match TRBD2. J lost 3 bases, V lost 2 bases, and 5 bases had no gene match. The CDR3 covers 15 residues. Germline V gene data show CDR1 as SGHTA and CDR2 as FQGNSA. The CDR3 DNA sequence: TGTGCCAGCAGCTTAAGCGGGGGGTCCAACTACGAGCAGTACTTC. Translated, it gives CASSLSGGSNYEQYF.

The CDR3 nucleotides are TGCAGCGTTGAAGTCACTACCCTGAGGGCCGACGGGGAGCTGTTTTTT. Protein: CSVEVTTLRADGELFF. This chain joins TRBV29-1 and TRBJ2-2, with D possibly TRBD2 on 5 matching bases. V lost 1 base to trimming and J lost 7 bases, with 19 bases between them. This CDR3 spans 16 amino acids. CDR1 and CDR2 from the germline V gene are SQVTM and ANQGSEA.

The sample holds many counts of this clonotype. The chain recombines TRBV24-1 with TRBJ2-5; 8 nucleotides agree with TRBD1. Germline trimming cut 4 bases from V and 7 bases from J; bases unmatched to any gene: 4. The germline CDR1 and CDR2 sequences are KGHDR and SFDVKD. This CDR3 is built from 13 residues. This chain's CDR3 is CATSEQGEVTQYF. CDR3 nucleotides: TGTGCCACCAGTGAACAGGGGGAAGTGACCCAGTACTTC.

CDR3 residues: CASSLPGFYGYTF. Here the CDR3 DNA reads TGTGCCAGCAGCTTGCCTGGCTTCTATGGCTACACCTTC. The chain has TRBV7-2 and TRBJ1-2; D is uncertain. CDR3 length equals 13 residues. The germline V gene has CDR1 SGHTA and CDR2 FQGNSA. Trimming removed 3 bases at V and 4 bases at J, with 9 bases between.

The sample holds a few counts of this clonotype. The rearrangement uses TRBV10-3 and TRBJ2-5; a possible D gene is TRBD1 (8 bases). With 6 bases removed from V and 1 base from J, the gap between germline ends came to 21 bases. Germline-derived CDR1 and CDR2 are ENHRY and SYGVKD. This CDR3 has 17 residues. This chain's CDR3 is CAIRGEGGTGPQETQYF. In DNA form, the CDR3 reads TGTGCCATCAGGGGAGAGGGGGGGACAGGACCCCAAGAGACCCAGTACTTC.

The genes are TRBV19 and TRBJ1-5, with TRBD1 identical over 8 bases. Germline V gene sequence: CDR1 LNHDA, CDR2 SQIVND (reference sequence). The CDR3 has 16 residues. The junction had 10 bases not matched to a gene; V was cut back by 6 bases and J by 3 bases. This CDR3 reads CASRRQGWPSNQPQHF. The CDR3 nucleotides are TGTGCCAGTAGACGACAGGGGTGGCCTTCCAATCAGCCCCAGCATTTT.